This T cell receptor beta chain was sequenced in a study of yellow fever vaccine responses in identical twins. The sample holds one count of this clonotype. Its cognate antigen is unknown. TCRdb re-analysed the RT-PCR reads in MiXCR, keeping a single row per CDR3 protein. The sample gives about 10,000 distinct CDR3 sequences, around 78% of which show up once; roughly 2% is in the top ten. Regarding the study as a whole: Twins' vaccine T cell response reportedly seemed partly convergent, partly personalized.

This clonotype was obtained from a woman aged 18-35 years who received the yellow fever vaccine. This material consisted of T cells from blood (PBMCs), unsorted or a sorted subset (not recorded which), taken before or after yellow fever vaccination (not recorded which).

The CDR3 region is CASSKGARGQPYEQYF. The CDR3 coding sequence is TGTGCCAGCAGCAAAGGAGCGAGGGGACAGCCCTACGAGCAGTACTTC. The rearrangement joins TRBV21-1 to TRBJ2-7; no DNA check was done on the table's D call, TRBD1. TRBV21-1 is a pseudogene segment. There are 16 residues in the CDR3.